The T cell receptor beta chain under discussion was sequenced for a study of cytomegalovirus exposure and HLA in healthy donors. Findings and limits, study-wide: Researchers reported from a later analysis that most CMV-associated TCR beta chains appeared HLA-restricted. Reported performance of the classifier showed diagnosis of cytomegalovirus status with high specificity and sensitivity. Excluded: some indistinguishable V segments such as TRBV6-2 and TRBV6-3.

This clone has just a few counts. The antigen is undetermined. PCR amplification relied on 60 Vbeta primers (plus 13 Jbeta primers). The assay was immunoSEQ multiplex PCR, and TCRdb's table has in-frame clones only and misses some. The data hold some 150,000 clones, with about 76% observed a single time. Germline CDR1 and CDR2: SGHTA and FQGTGA. This CDR3 comprises 21 residues. J lost 3 bases, V lost 10 bases, and 24 bases had no gene match. The TCR was taken from a male donor in good health and CMV-seronegative. The chain uses TRBV7-3 and TRBJ2-3, with 14 bases identical to TRBD2. Input material: PBMCs. The CDR3 bases are TGTGCCACCGTGAGTAGACAGGGGGGGACTAGCGGGGGCTACCTTACAGATACGCAGTATTTT. Translated: CATVSRQGGTSGGYLTDTQYF.